The present entry profiles one TCR beta chain with its context. Germline-derived CDR1 and CDR2 are SGHTA and FQGNSA. Unmatched junction bases numbered 8, after V lost 1 base and J lost 5 bases. This CDR3 region has 16 residues. The entry originates in a study of blood T cell repertoires in COVID-19. Profiled with immunoSEQ multiplex PCR; TCRdb holds only in-frame clones, not every one. This table holds some 150,000 clones, around nine tenths found once. The specimen was peripheral blood. V usage is TRBV7-2 and J usage is TRBJ2-5; 9 bases are a match to TRBD2. The TCR originated in a man aged 18-30 years with active or convalescent COVID-19. The CDR3 DNA follows: TGTGCCAGCAGCTTAGGACCCGGGCTAGCGGGGGAGACCCAGTACTTC. Translation: CASSLGPGLAGETQYF.